Presented here are 9 T cell receptor beta chains from one specimen sequenced in a study of CD8 T cells in Susac syndrome (dated by TCRdb to the late 2010s). The protocol used for the library was the immunoSEQ multiplex PCR assay. RNA was extracted with the RNeasy kit and 0.5 to 1 ug was reverse transcribed using random hexamers. The public reads were run again by TCRdb, first through fastp at Q25 and then through MiXCR, and only productive beta chains were kept. Rows are unified per CDR3 protein, each entry keeping the most common DNA and genes. Within this sample are about 120,000 distinct CDR3 sequences, with approximately 93% of them counted one time only. The ten largest clones add up to about 0.087% of the sample. Sequencing was performed on CD4+ T cells from PBMCs. These receptors were obtained from a human donor with multiple sclerosis.

This clonotype was observed a handful of times. The chain joins TRBV18 to TRBJ1-2; no firm D call. The CDR3 sequence is 11 residues long. Germline CDR1 reads KGHSH; CDR2 reads LQKENI. Trimming shortened V by 6 bases and J by 8 bases, and 10 bases separated the two germline ends. The DNA for the CDR3 is TGTGCCAGCTCTCCGAGCTTCGGCTACACCTTC. Translation: CASSPSFGYTF.

This chain joins TRBV11-3 and TRBJ1-1; no clear D. V shed 2 bases and J shed 2 bases, with 9 bases lying between them. Germline V gives CDR1 SGHNT, CDR2 YENEEA. The CDR3 covers 14 residues. In DNA form, the CDR3 reads TGTGCCAGCAGCTTATATGGGGATAACACTGAAGCTTTCTTT. Protein product: CASSLYGDNTEAFF. Based on the CDR3 plus reference TRBV11-3 and TRBJ1-1, the full variable domain is EAGVVQSPRYKIIEKKQPVAFWCNPISGHNTLYWYLQNLGQGPELLIRYENEEAVDDSQLPKDRFSAERLKGVDSTLKIQPAELGDSAVYLCASSLYGDNTEAFFGQGTRLTVV.

V is TRBV27 and J is TRBJ2-7, with D perhaps matching TRBD2 (5 bases). Germline values: CDR1 MNHEY, CDR2 SMNVEV (reference sequence). This CDR3 is built from 11 residues. V lost 7 bases and J 6 bases, leaving 10 bases between the germline ends. The CDR3 sequence: CASTLGSEQYF. CDR3 nucleotide sequence: TGTGCCAGCACCTTAGGGAGCGAGCAGTACTTC.

In its sample, this clonotype was seen once. The chain joins TRBV6-2 or TRBV6-3 to TRBJ1-5; no clear D gene. The germline V gene has CDR1 MNHEY and CDR2 SVGEGT. V shed 4 bases and J shed 2 bases, with 12 bases lying between them. There are 15 residues in the CDR3. The CDR3 protein is CASSWSRAGNQPQHF. The CDR3 DNA is TGTGCCAGCAGTTGGTCGCGGGCTGGCAATCAGCCCCAGCATTTT.

The chain recombines TRBV9 with TRBJ1-1; TRBD1 might be the D (5 bases). Germline CDR1 is SGDLS and CDR2 is YYNGEE. V dropped 2 bases and J dropped 7 bases, with 12 bases sitting between them. The length of the CDR3 is 13 residues. CDR3 coding DNA: TGTGCCAGCAGCGTGGGCAGGGAGGTTGAAGCTTTCTTT. This sequence encodes CASSVGREVEAFF.

The J gene is TRBJ1-5, the V gene TRBV20-1, with a tentative D call TRBD1 (6 bases). The CDR3 is 14 amino acids. The germline V gene encodes CDR1 DFQATT and CDR2 SNEGSKA (reference sequence). V dropped 6 bases and J dropped 5 bases, with 17 bases sitting between them. The CDR3 here is CSARAPTGDQPQHF. The CDR3 DNA is TGCAGTGCAAGGGCCCCGACAGGTGATCAGCCCCAGCATTTT.

The V call is TRBV4-1, the J call TRBJ1-5; 8 nucleotides match TRBD1. The CDR3 runs to 19 residues. CDR1 and CDR2 (germline): MGHRA, YSYEKL. The ends lost 1 base at V and 6 bases at J; junction bases unmatched: 17. The CDR3 bases are TGCGCCAGCAGCCAAGGACGACAGGGGCCCCTCAGGTATGGTCAGCCCCAGCATTTT. It encodes CASSQGRQGPLRYGQPQHF.

V usage is TRBV25-1 and J usage is TRBJ2-5; D gene unclear. V was shortened by 4 bases and J by 5 bases, with 5 bases between the two germline ends. Per the germline V gene, CDR1 is MGHDK and CDR2 is SYGVNS. There are 11 residues in the CDR3. CDR3 sequence: CASSGFETQYF. The CDR3 DNA is TGTGCCAGCAGTGGTTTCGAGACCCAGTACTTC.

The chain couples TRBV20-1 to TRBJ2-3; no clear D gene. There are 16 residues in the CDR3. Germline values: CDR1 DFQATT, CDR2 SNEGSKA (reference sequence). Between the trimmed V and J ends, which lost 5 bases and 4 bases, there was a span of 22 bases. In DNA, the CDR3 is TGCAGTGCTCCCGCGGCTGGTTCCAGGTCCGCAGATACGCAGTATTTT. Protein: CSAPAAGSRSADTQYF.